The next 12 T cell receptor beta chains were all read from a single sample in a study of T cell responses to AZD1222 COVID-19 vaccine (dated by TCRdb to the early 2020s). Read against the paper, the sample's time point label means: about 28 days (+/-7) after the second vaccine dose. The protocol used for the library was the immunoSEQ multiplex PCR assay. TCRdb mirrors the immuneACCESS table, restricted to in-frame sequences. Some clones are absent from its copies; in checked studies, under half trace to an unresolved V gene, and the reason for the others is unknown. For this sample there are more than 150,000 clones; around 92% appear just once. The ten largest clones take up 1.3% of the sample. The sample in question was peripheral blood, obtained 28 days after the second AZD1222 dose. These receptors were collected from an adult who received the AZD1222 COVID-19 vaccine.

This sequence joins TRBV28 and TRBJ1-6; tentatively, D is TRBD1 (5 bases). The V gene lost 6 bases and the J gene lost 3 bases, with 12 bases spanning the gap. The CDR3 length is 15 residues. The V gene's germline CDR1 is MDHEN and CDR2 SYDVKM. In nucleotides, the CDR3 is TGTGCCAGCAGCCCCTTGGACATCTATAATTCACCCCTCCACTTT. Residues: CASSPLDIYNSPLHF.

V and J are TRBV5-1 and TRBJ1-4; D ambiguous. With 0 bases removed from V and 2 bases from J, the gap between germline ends came to 11 bases. The CDR3 runs 16 residues. CDR1 and CDR2 from the germline V gene are SGHRS and YFSETQ. CDR3: CASSLGWTSTNEKLFF. The CDR3 nucleotides are TGCGCCAGCAGCTTGGGATGGACGTCGACTAATGAAAAACTGTTTTTT.

This chain connects TRBV7-2 to TRBJ2-1; TRBD1 aligns across 10 bases. Trimming removed 2 bases from V and 8 bases from J; junction bases left unmatched: 3. The CDR3 loop spans 14 amino acids. Germline V CDR1 and CDR2: SGHTA, FQGNSA. CDR3: CASSLRQGADEQFF. The CDR3 DNA reads TGTGCCAGCAGCTTACGACAGGGGGCGGATGAGCAGTTCTTC. Based on the CDR3 plus reference TRBV7-2 and TRBJ2-1, the full variable domain is GAGVSQSPSNKVTEKGKDVELRCDPISGHTALYWYRQSLGQGLEFLIYFQGNSAPDKSGLPSDRFSAERTGGSVSTLTIQRTQQEDSAVYLCASSLRQGADEQFFGPGTRLTVL.

This clone was found once. The chain is built from TRBV10-2 and TRBJ1-2; D not certain. Germline lookup yields CDR1 WSHSY and CDR2 SAAADI. This CDR3 spans 12 amino acids. Between the trimmed V and J ends, which lost 2 bases and 4 bases, there was a span of 5 bases. The CDR3 DNA is TGCGCCAGCAGTGAGGACGGCTATGGCTACACCTTC. Protein: CASSEDGYGYTF.

The gene calls are TRBV11-2 and TRBJ2-7; D remains ambiguous. Per the germline V gene, CDR1 is SGHAT and CDR2 is FQNNGV. The CDR3 is 11 amino acids. The V and J ends lost 1 base and 9 bases respectively, with 7 bases between them. CDR3 DNA sequence: TGTGCCAGCAGCTTAGTCCCGGGGCAGTACTTC. Its translation is CASSLVPGQYF.

This clone counts as medium-sized. The chain carries TRBV25-1 and TRBJ2-2; D is undetermined. CDR1 and CDR2 (germline): MGHDK, SYGVNS. This CDR3 contains 13 residues. V gave up 2 bases and J gave up 3 bases, with 4 bases separating them. Written as DNA, the CDR3 is TGTGCCAGCAGTGAAGGGGACACCGGGGAGCTGTTTTTT. Translating it yields CASSEGDTGELFF.

CDR3 sequence (DNA): TGCGCCAGCAGAGATTCGGGGGGCTTGTGGTCTAATGAAAAACTGTTTTTT. Residues: CASRDSGGLWSNEKLFF. The chain links TRBV5-1 to TRBJ1-4; a weak D match, TRBD1 (6 bases). The CDR3 covers 17 residues. The germline V and J ends were trimmed by 5 bases and 3 bases, with 20 bases remaining between them. Germline CDR1 reads SGHRS; CDR2 reads YFSETQ.

The chain links TRBV20-1 to TRBJ2-7; D is undetermined. The germline V gene encodes CDR1 DFQATT and CDR2 SNEGSKA (reference sequence). V was trimmed by 4 bases and J by 3 bases, leaving 7 bases between them. CDR3 length: 11 amino acids. The DNA of the CDR3 is TGCAGTGCTATCATGCGCTACGAGCAGTACTTC. It specifies CSAIMRYEQYF.

The chain joins TRBV5-8 to TRBJ2-7; D call uncertain. Looked up from germline, CDR1 is SGHTS and CDR2 is YDEGEE. Between the trimmed V and J ends, which lost 4 bases and 3 bases, there was a span of 5 bases. The CDR3 runs to 11 residues. CDR3 sequence: CASSNVYEQYF. Written as DNA, the CDR3 is TGTGCCAGCAGCAACGTCTACGAGCAGTACTTC.

This rearrangement joins TRBV7-9 to TRBJ1-2; 8 bases align to TRBD1. The V segment lost 5 bases and the J segment 7 bases; nucleotides outside the gene matches: 6. The germline gives CDR1 SEHNR, CDR2 FQNEAQ (reference sequence). There are 13 residues in the CDR3. The CDR3 protein is CASSEDRARGYTF. Written as DNA, the CDR3 is TGTGCCAGCAGCGAGGACAGGGCTCGTGGCTACACCTTC.

V and J are TRBV7-3 and TRBJ2-1; TRBD2 agrees at 11 bases. The J segment lost 7 bases and the V segment lost 4 bases, leaving 9 bases of the junction unmatched. The CDR3 extends over 16 amino acids. The germline V gene has CDR1 SGHTA and CDR2 FQGTGA. DNA for the CDR3: TGTGCCAGCAGCTCGCGGACTAGCGGGCCTAGGAATGAGCAGTTCTTC. Protein sequence: CASSSRTSGPRNEQFF.

This sequence joins TRBV28 and TRBJ2-1, with TRBD2 identical over 8 bases. Germline CDR1 is MDHEN and CDR2 is SYDVKM. This CDR3 contains 16 residues. With 4 bases clipped from V and 4 bases from J, the junction kept 9 bases outside the gene matches. CDR3 in amino acids: CASSSPRAGEYNEQFF. As DNA, the CDR3 is TGTGCCAGCAGTTCCCCACGAGCGGGAGAGTACAATGAGCAGTTCTTC.